These T cell receptor beta chains were read from a single sample in a study of blood T cell repertoires in COVID-19. The repertoire was sequenced with immunoSEQ multiplex PCR; TCRdb's copy has only in-frame clones and lacks some. The sample lists roughly 60,000 clones, about nine tenths occurring once. Sequences were obtained from peripheral blood. The receptor source for this set is a human donor in a cohort sampled during active COVID-19. Both conserved end residues are part of each CDR3. The D gene is left open where the match is weak. Where a row states a size, it is once, few, many or the class of an expanded clone; other rows omit it.

CDR3: CASSWTGTADEQYF
DNA: TGTGCCAGCAGCTGGACCGGGACAGCCGACGAGCAGTACTTC
size: .
V: TRBV7-2
J: TRBJ2-7
D: TRBD1

CDR3: CAISDSQWGTGRLGNTIYF
DNA: TGTGCCATCAGTGATAGTCAGTGGGGGACAGGCCGTCTTGGAAACACCATATATTTT
size: .
V: TRBV10-3
J: TRBJ1-3
D: TRBD1

CDR3: CASSRDSGGSYNEQFF
DNA: TGCGCCAGCAGCAGGGATAGCGGGGGCTCCTACAATGAGCAGTTCTTC
size: .
V: TRBV5-1
J: TRBJ2-1
D: TRBD2

CDR3: CASSLIAGRVMNEQFF
DNA: TGTGCCAGTAGTCTGATAGCGGGAAGGGTTATGAATGAGCAGTTCTTC
size: .
V: TRBV19
J: TRBJ2-1
D: TRBD2

CDR3: CASSGESNYGYTF
DNA: TGTGCCAGCAGCGGAGAGAGCAACTATGGCTACACCTTC
size: .
V: TRBV7-9
J: TRBJ1-2
D: .

CDR3: CASSSPGSGEASTDTQYF
DNA: TGCGCCAGCAGCTCGCCGGGTAGCGGGGAAGCTAGCACAGATACGCAGTATTTT
size: .
V: TRBV5-1
J: TRBJ2-3
D: TRBD2

CDR3: CASSTWDSSYEQYF
DNA: TGTGCCAGCAGCACATGGGACAGTTCCTACGAGCAGTACTTC
size: .
V: TRBV28
J: TRBJ2-7
D: TRBD1

CDR3: CASRPTGVFAEQYF
DNA: TGTGCCAGCAGACCTACAGGGGTTTTTGCCGAGCAGTACTTC
size: .
V: TRBV7-2
J: TRBJ2-7
D: TRBD1

CDR3: CASSMPGLAGEEQFF
DNA: TGCGCCAGCAGCATGCCGGGACTAGCGGGAGAGGAGCAGTTCTTC
size: .
V: TRBV5-1
J: TRBJ2-1
D: TRBD2

CDR3: CASSLGSGTGGNTEAFF
DNA: TGCGCCAGCAGCTTGGGATCTGGGACAGGGGGTAACACTGAAGCTTTCTTT
size: .
V: TRBV5-1
J: TRBJ1-1
D: TRBD1

CDR3: CSATGLYGYTF
DNA: TGCAGTGCTACAGGGCTCTATGGCTACACCTTC
size: .
V: TRBV20-1
J: TRBJ1-2
D: .

CDR3: CASSVGGNTGELFF
DNA: TGCGCCAGCAGTGTCGGGGGGAACACCGGGGAGCTGTTTTTT
size: .
V: TRBV5-1
J: TRBJ2-2
D: .

CDR3: CASSSPSGYNEQFF
DNA: TGTGCCAGCAGCTCCCCTAGCGGCTACAATGAGCAGTTCTTC
size: .
V: TRBV5-6
J: TRBJ2-1
D: TRBD2

CDR3: CASSLVKTGGTDTQYF
DNA: TGCGCCAGCAGCTTGGTAAAGACGGGAGGGACAGATACGCAGTATTTT
size: .
V: TRBV5-1
J: TRBJ2-3
D: TRBD2

CDR3: CASSPLAGEQYF
DNA: TGTGCCAGCTCACCATTGGCAGGCGAGCAGTACTTC
size: .
V: TRBV18
J: TRBJ2-7
D: .

CDR3: CASSPATGPDTQYF
DNA: TGCGCCAGCAGCCCCGCGACAGGGCCAGATACGCAGTATTTT
size: .
V: TRBV5-1
J: TRBJ2-3
D: TRBD1

CDR3: CASSLSRLSQGQETQYF
DNA: TGTGCCAGCAGTTTATCCCGGCTTTCACAGGGCCAAGAGACCCAGTACTTC
size: .
V: TRBV27
J: TRBJ2-5
D: .

CDR3: CSASRGTSGVDTQYF
DNA: TGCAGTGCTAGTCGGGGGACTAGCGGGGTGGATACGCAGTATTTT
size: .
V: TRBV20-1
J: TRBJ2-3
D: TRBD2

CDR3: CASSKGQGWDYGYTF
DNA: TGTGCCAGCAGTAAAGGACAGGGTTGGGACTATGGCTACACCTTC
size: few
V: TRBV5-4
J: TRBJ1-2
D: TRBD1

CDR3: CASSLGFRVGDRGSDQPQHF
DNA: TGTGCCAGCAGTTTAGGTTTCCGCGTAGGGGACAGGGGTTCCGATCAGCCCCAGCATTTT
size: .
V: TRBV28
J: TRBJ1-5
D: TRBD1

CDR3: CASSPSPAGSYGYTF
DNA: TGTGCCAGCTCCCCCAGTCCGGCCGGGAGCTATGGCTACACCTTC
size: .
V: TRBV7-3
J: TRBJ1-2
D: .

CDR3: CASSRRGSGGPSYNEQFF
DNA: TGTGCCAGCAGCCGGCGTGGGAGCGGGGGCCCCTCCTACAATGAGCAGTTCTTC
size: .
V: TRBV5-8
J: TRBJ2-1
D: TRBD2

CDR3: CASSDRQKDTEAFF
DNA: TGTGCCAGCAGTGATCGACAGAAAGACACTGAAGCTTTCTTT
size: .
V: TRBV2
J: TRBJ1-1
D: .

CDR3: CASSSTLEAKSYEQYF
DNA: TGTGCCAGCAGTTCCACCTTAGAGGCGAAATCCTACGAGCAGTACTTC
size: .
V: TRBV11-2
J: TRBJ2-7
D: .

CDR3: CASSRRPQETQYF
DNA: TGTGCCAGCAGCCGGCGGCCGCAAGAGACCCAGTACTTC
size: .
V: TRBV3-1/TRBV3-2
J: TRBJ2-5
D: .

CDR3: CASGDRGGVQETQYF
DNA: TGTGCCAGTGGGGACAGGGGAGGGGTACAAGAGACCCAGTACTTC
size: once
V: TRBV19
J: TRBJ2-5
D: TRBD1

CDR3: CASRRGAPNEQFF
DNA: TGTGCCAGCAGGCGCGGGGCGCCCAATGAGCAGTTCTTC
size: .
V: TRBV6-4
J: TRBJ2-1
D: .

CDR3: CAPGDGQTQPQHF
DNA: TGTGCCCCGGGGGACGGACAAACTCAGCCCCAGCATTTT
size: .
V: TRBV28
J: TRBJ1-5
D: .

CDR3: CASSRGFLETQYF
DNA: TGTGCCAGCAGCCGGGGGTTCTTGGAGACCCAGTACTTC
size: .
V: TRBV25-1
J: TRBJ2-5
D: .

CDR3: CATSRGNEQYF
DNA: TGTGCCACCAGTCGGGGTAACGAGCAGTACTTC
size: .
V: TRBV24-1
J: TRBJ2-7
D: .

CDR3: CASSRPRDFETQYF
DNA: TGTGCCAGTAGTCGTCCCCGGGACTTTGAAACGCAGTATTTT
size: .
V: TRBV9
J: TRBJ2-3
D: .

CDR3: CAWNVPGGIGGYTF
DNA: TGTGCCTGGAATGTACCGGGGGGGATAGGTGGCTACACCTTC
size: .
V: TRBV30
J: TRBJ1-2
D: .

CDR3: CAWSRTGGRDQPQHF
DNA: TGTGCCTGGAGTAGGACAGGGGGCCGGGATCAGCCCCAGCATTTT
size: .
V: TRBV30
J: TRBJ1-5
D: TRBD1

CDR3: CASSLDLGRNYEQYF
DNA: TGTGCCAGCAGCTTAGATCTGGGCCGGAACTACGAGCAGTACTTC
size: .
V: TRBV11-2
J: TRBJ2-7
D: .

CDR3: CASSYSGLARETQYF
DNA: TGTGCCAGCAGTTACTCGGGGCTGGCTCGGGAGACCCAGTACTTC
size: once
V: TRBV6-5
J: TRBJ2-5
D: .

CDR3: CASSLAGGATEAFF
DNA: TGCGCCAGCAGCTTGGCCGGGGGGGCCACTGAAGCTTTCTTT
size: .
V: TRBV5-1
J: TRBJ1-1
D: .

CDR3: CASSKSVGDRAPGQPQHF
DNA: TGTGCCAGCAGCAAATCAGTGGGGGACAGGGCGCCCGGGCAGCCCCAGCATTTT
size: .
V: TRBV21-1
J: TRBJ1-5
D: .

CDR3: CASSPSGGSYNEQFF
DNA: TGTGCCAGCAGCCCCTCAGGGGGGAGCTACAATGAGCAGTTCTTC
size: .
V: TRBV11-3
J: TRBJ2-1
D: .

CDR3: CASSQGAGGYNEQFF
DNA: TGTGCCAGCAGCCAAGGGGCAGGGGGATACAATGAGCAGTTCTTC
size: .
V: TRBV3-1/TRBV3-2
J: TRBJ2-1
D: TRBD1

CDR3: CASSLAGSRIDEKLFF
DNA: TGTGCCAGCAGCTTAGCCGGGAGCCGGATCGACGAAAAACTGTTTTTT
size: .
V: TRBV7-2
J: TRBJ1-4
D: .

CDR3: CASSNSDRGRNEQYF
DNA: TGTGCCAGCAGTAACTCGGACAGGGGGCGAAACGAGCAGTACTTC
size: .
V: TRBV28
J: TRBJ2-7
D: TRBD1

CDR3: CASSFFGQGAAGELFF
DNA: TGTGCCAGCAGCTTCTTCGGACAGGGGGCCGCCGGGGAGCTGTTTTTT
size: .
V: TRBV7-2
J: TRBJ2-2
D: TRBD1